The 14 T cell receptor beta chains below were found in one sample sequenced in a study of vaccination effects on CD4 cells after COVID-19. Before any sequencing was done, the ViraFEST assay used viral peptide pools to expand antigen-specific CD4+ T cells. CD4+ T cells were isolated after less than 12 days of culture. Either the mRNA-1273 or the BNT162b2 vaccine was given to participants as two doses. Their specific antigens are unknown. The protocol was immunoSEQ multiplex PCR, while the TCRdb copy is restricted to in-frame clones and leaves out a portion. Of about 22,000 clones in the sample, 72% were seen once. The material was CD4+ T cells from PBMCs cultured with HCoV-NL63 spike peptides, obtained after COVID-19 vaccination. All receptors come from a human donor who received a COVID-19 vaccine.

The rearrangement joins TRBV5-6 to TRBJ2-7; 10 bases align to TRBD2. Looked up from germline, CDR1 is SGHDT and CDR2 is YYEEEE. Trimming took 3 bases from V and 2 from J; bases not matched to a gene: 11. The CDR3 contains 17 residues. CDR3 region: CASSSFFSGGTTYEQYF. CDR3 coding DNA: TGTGCCAGCAGCTCCTTCTTTAGCGGGGGGACTACCTACGAGCAGTACTTC.

The CDR3 sequence is CASGTYEQYF. CDR3 nucleotides: TGTGCCAGTGGAACCTACGAGCAGTACTTC. This chain uses TRBV19 with TRBJ2-7; unclear D gene. Trimming cost V 8 bases and J 2 bases, with 4 bases left between them. This CDR3 spans 10 amino acids. CDR1 LNHDA and CDR2 SQIVND come from the germline V gene (reference sequence).

V usage is TRBV19 and J usage is TRBJ1-2, with 11 bases matching TRBD1. Germline CDR1 LNHDA, CDR2 SQIVND (reference sequence). V lost 5 bases and J lost 3; bases outside the gene matches: 5. This CDR3 comprises 15 residues. CDR3 protein: CASSRGQGADYGYTF. In DNA, the CDR3 is TGTGCCAGTAGTCGCGGACAGGGGGCTGACTATGGCTACACCTTC.

The J gene is TRBJ2-7, the V gene TRBV12-5, with 7 bases matching TRBD2. Trimming cost V 2 bases and J 2 bases; bases outside gene matches: 6. The CDR3 consists of 15 residues. Germline V gives CDR1 LGHNT, CDR2 FRNRAP. The CDR3, as DNA: TGTGCTAGTGGTTTGCCCCAGGGAGGGCCCTACGAGCAGTACTTC. Translation gives CASGLPQGGPYEQYF.

V is TRBV12-3 or TRBV12-4 and J is TRBJ2-5, with TRBD2 as a possible D gene (6 bases). The CDR3 contains 13 residues. Trimming removed 3 bases from V and 5 bases from J, with 10 bases in between. CDR3 residues: CASSFSGGETQYF. The DNA for the CDR3 is TGTGCCAGCAGTTTTTCTGGGGGGGAGACCCAGTACTTC.

V is TRBV10-3 and J is TRBJ1-2; D remains unclear. This CDR3 is built from 13 residues. The germline V gene has CDR1 ENHRY and CDR2 SYGVKD. V was clipped by 2 bases and J by 5 bases, with 9 bases between them. CDR3 amino acids: CAISEPTEYGYTF. The CDR3 DNA sequence: TGTGCCATCAGTGAGCCGACGGAATATGGCTACACCTTC.

The genes are TRBV7-2 and TRBJ2-7; a possible D gene is TRBD2 (5 bases). Trimming removed 4 bases from V and 3 bases from J, with 13 bases in between. Germline V gene data show CDR1 as SGHTA and CDR2 as FQGNSA. The CDR3 spans 14 residues. The CDR3 loop is CASSSGLRGYEQYF. The CDR3 DNA reads as TGTGCCAGCAGCTCCGGCCTCCGGGGCTACGAGCAGTACTTC.

V gene TRBV5-4 combines with J gene TRBJ2-7; unclear D gene. With 4 bases removed from V and 3 bases from J, the gap between germline ends came to 14 bases. This CDR3 is built from 14 residues. Germline values: CDR1 SGHNT, CDR2 YYREEE (reference sequence). The CDR3 region is CASSPYLTNYEQYF. The CDR3 DNA follows: TGTGCCAGCAGCCCTTACCTTACTAACTACGAGCAGTACTTC. Drawing the rest from reference TRBV5-4 and TRBJ2-7, the complete variable domain is ETGVTQSPTHLIKTRGQQVTLRCSSQSGHNTVSWYQQALGQGPQFIFQYYREEENGRGNFPPRFSGLQFPNYSSELNVNALELDDSALYLCASSPYLTNYEQYFGPGTRLTVT.

This chain connects TRBV5-1 to TRBJ2-7; perhaps TRBD2 as D (6 bases). CDR3 length: 14 amino acids. V was trimmed by 0 bases and J by 3 bases, leaving 10 bases between them. CDR1 SGHRS and CDR2 YFSETQ come from the germline V gene. CDR3 sequence reads: CASSLDGGGYEQYF. Here the CDR3 DNA reads TGCGCCAGCAGCTTGGACGGGGGTGGCTACGAGCAGTACTTC.

The V and J genes are TRBV5-1 and TRBJ2-1; tentatively, D is TRBD1 (6 bases). Trimming stripped 4 bases from V and 7 bases from J, with 18 bases between. CDR1 and CDR2 from the germline V gene are SGHRS and YFSETQ. The CDR3 is made up of 15 amino acids. The CDR3 loop is CASSQQGPGLNEQFF. The CDR3 DNA sequence: TGCGCCAGCAGCCAACAGGGTCCGGGATTGAATGAGCAGTTCTTC.

CDR3 in DNA: TGTGCCAGCAGTCAGGCCTCCTACGAGCAGTACTTC. It encodes CASSQASYEQYF. This chain joins TRBV6-2 or TRBV6-3 and TRBJ2-7; D gene unclear. Germline lookup yields CDR1 MNHEY and CDR2 SVGEGT. The CDR3 length is 12 residues. The ends were cut back, 5 bases at V and 0 bases at J, with 5 bases in the middle.

The rearrangement joins TRBV2 to TRBJ2-3; possibly TRBD1 for D (6 bases). Germline V gives CDR1 SNHLY, CDR2 FYNNEI. The V gene lost 3 bases and the J gene lost 9 bases, with 19 bases spanning the gap. This CDR3 region has 15 residues. The CDR3, as DNA: TGTGCCAGCAGTGATTCCAGGGGCCGCGTAGGGACGCAGTATTTT. Translation: CASSDSRGRVGTQYF.

This chain joins TRBV11-3 and TRBJ2-2; tentatively, D is TRBD2 (6 bases). Germline V CDR1 and CDR2: SGHNT, YENEEA. Trimming removed 3 bases from V and 4 bases from J, with 18 bases in between. The CDR3 contains 17 residues. The CDR3 nucleotides are TGTGCCAGCAGCTTCCAAAAGCTGGGGACTGGCACCGGGGAGCTGTTTTTT. It encodes CASSFQKLGTGTGELFF.

The chain couples TRBV5-6 to TRBJ2-7; D may be TRBD1 or TRBD2 (5 bases each). V dropped 6 bases and J dropped 6 bases, with 22 bases sitting between them. Germline CDR1 SGHDT, CDR2 YYEEEE. The CDR3 runs 15 residues. CDR3 region: CASTTGTGNGREQYF. CDR3 DNA sequence: TGTGCCAGCACCACCGGGACCGGGAACGGGCGCGAGCAGTACTTC. The variable domain in full, completed from reference TRBV5-6 and TRBJ2-7, reads DAGVTQSPTHLIKTRGQQVTLRCSPKSGHDTVSWYQQALGQGPQFIFQYYEEEERQRGNFPDRFSGHQFPNYSSELNVNALLLGDSALYLCASTTGTGNGREQYFGPGTRLTVT.